The TCR beta chain under discussion was sequenced for a study of regulatory T cells in long-lasting Graves disease (dated by TCRdb to about 2021). General notes on the study: In the newly diagnosed Graves' disease group, patients had been taking antithyroid drugs for less than 3 months. This study used TCR sequencing and RNA sequencing of peripheral blood to compare persistent Graves' disease patients against newly diagnosed Graves' disease patients. TCR sequencing covered around 13 persistent and approximately 20 newly diagnosed Graves' disease patients, around 33 samples in total. The study was registered as a clinical trial and conducted in China. General study outcomes and caveats: Patients with persistent disease shared more public clonotypes (about 3,000) than newly diagnosed patients did (around 1,000). Sequencing and analysis were limited to the TCR beta chain. Compared with newly diagnosed patients, persistent Graves' disease patients had lower TCR Shannon entropy and fewer highly expanded clones, which suggests clonal expansion. The authors noted that the small sample size was a limitation that may lower accuracy. Because the primary lesion, thyroid tissue, could not be accessed, the study looked at peripheral blood alone. Preferential use of TRBV28, TRBJ1-2 and TRBJ2-5 was observed in persistent disease, whereas TRBV20-1 and TRBJ2-1 were favored in newly diagnosed disease.

For this clonotype: Its antigen is unknown. Base qualities are not at hand, and no much larger clone is one base apart.

Including cysteine and phenylalanine, the CDR3 has 14 amino acids. The CDR3 DNA has 42 bases and is translated from base 1. Trimming takes 3 bases from V and 4 bases from J, and the germline ends sit 12 bases apart. The germline V gene encodes CDR1 SGHDT and CDR2 YYEEEE. The meaning of the sample's time point label: newly diagnosed GD, antithyroid drugs for less than 3 months. For both TCR sequencing and RNA sequencing, RNA was extracted from PBMCs in TRIzol. The diagnosis of Graves' disease followed American Thyroid Association guidelines. The patients came from an endocrinology department in Xi'an, China. From each patient, around 9 milliliters of peripheral blood was collected into an EDTA anticoagulant tube. PBMCs were isolated by Ficoll Paque Plus density gradient separation without further T cell sorting. RNA quality was checked with an Agilent 2100 Bioanalyzer and agarose gel, and concentration with a NanoDrop 2000.

The library was obtained by multiplex PCR. Instrument used: Illumina HiSeq 4000. To build TCR beta libraries, CDR3 regions were amplified by Arm-PCR using iRepertoire HTBI primers. Gel purification was performed on PCR products prior to sequencing. In the paper's pipeline: Gene usage analysis of CDR3 amino acid clonotypes used the approximately 62 TRBV and around 14 TRBJ segments found across samples. Filtered high-quality paired reads were merged into contigs using COPE and FqMerger. BLAST was used to align contigs to IMGT TRBV, TRBD and TRBJ reference genes, and CDR3 was defined according to IMGT. Highly expanded clones were defined as clonotypes with a frequency above 0.1%. Shannon entropy was used to measure repertoire diversity, and the Gini coefficient was used to measure V-J evenness. A clonotype found in more than one individual was treated as public. TCRdb trimmed public reads at Q25 via fastp, called clones via MiXCR and kept in-frame beta chains. Rows are combined by CDR3 protein, so each entry shows the most common genes and DNA. The V and J calls come from TCRdb's annotation, not from the publication. This sample lists about 320,000 distinct CDR3 sequences; about a sixth were detected once. The ten most abundant clones make up approximately 35% of the sample.

This receptor was taken from a female donor with Graves disease. The input for sequencing was peripheral blood mononuclear cells (PBMCs), taken at new diagnosis, from a patient treated with antithyroid drugs. The chain couples TRBV5-6 to TRBJ2-3; the D gene identity is not certain. The CDR3 reads as follows: CASSSPWASDTQYF. At the DNA level, the sequence is TGTGCCAGCAGCTCACCCTGGGCGTCAGATACGCAGTATTTT. The variable domain in full, with residues beyond the CDR3 obtained from the reference TRBV5-6 and TRBJ2-3 genes, is DAGVTQSPTHLIKTRGQQVTLRCSPKSGHDTVSWYQQALGQGPQFIFQYYEEEERQRGNFPDRFSGHQFPNYSSELNVNALLLGDSALYLCASSSPWASDTQYFGPGTRLTVL.